This TCR beta chain was identified in a study of OX40 agonist ivuxolimab in advanced cancers. Background on the study: Given to patients was ivuxolimab, an agonistic anti-OX40 (CD134) antibody. The eligibility criteria allowed prior anti-PD-1, anti-PD-L1 or anti-CTLA-4 therapy, and approximately 42% had some. The study's findings and limits: Specificity for antigen went undetermined in the expanded peripheral T cells.

TCRdb's table, derived via immunoSEQ multiplex PCR, lists solely in-frame clones and lacks some. Of 23,000 or so clones detected, 80% to 85% appear once; the ten largest clones hold under 20%. Details on this clone: Its antigen is unknown.

Here the sequenced sample was CD4+ or CD8+ T cells sorted from blood, taken in a trial of the OX40 agonist ivuxolimab. The receptor's source is an adult with an advanced solid tumor such as melanoma, head and neck, liver or kidney cancer.

The CDR3 region has the DNA TGTGCCAGCAGCCCTAAGGCGGGGGGGCGAGAGACCCAGTACTTC. It codes for CASSPKAGGRETQYF. The V and J genes are TRBV7-3 and TRBJ2-5, with TRBD2 matching 9 bases. Unmatched junction bases numbered 8, after V lost 5 bases and J lost 4 bases. The CDR3 is 15 residues long. CDR1 and CDR2 from the germline V gene are SGHTA and FQGTGA.